Shown below are 17 T cell receptor beta chains from a single sample sequenced in a study of blood T cell repertoires in COVID-19. Some clones are missing from TCRdb's copy, which holds only in-frame ones; the method was immunoSEQ multiplex PCR. The table records approximately 530,000 clones, roughly 91% of them present only once. Sequenced material: peripheral blood. The receptors originated from a woman aged 50 to 65 with COVID-19, enrolled during active disease.

The chain couples TRBV10-3 to TRBJ1-1; tentatively, D is TRBD1 (6 bases). The CDR3 has 14 residues. Germline V gene lookup returns CDR1 ENHRY and CDR2 SYGVKD. V was pared by 3 bases and J by 10 bases, with 18 bases between. DNA for the CDR3: TGTGCCATCAGTGACCCCGTAGGGACCAGGGGAGCTTTCTTT. The encoded protein is CAISDPVGTRGAFF.

This clone is a singleton in its sample. The V gene is TRBV9, the J gene TRBJ1-5; 7 nucleotides line up with TRBD1. CDR1 is SGDLS, CDR2 YYNGEE, per germline. CDR3 length equals 13 residues. The ends lost 3 bases at V and 5 bases at J; junction bases unmatched: 2. The CDR3 sequence: CASSGQGDQPQHF. The CDR3 nucleotides are TGTGCCAGCAGCGGCCAGGGGGATCAGCCCCAGCATTTT.

In the case of this clone: An end of the junction differs from the germline gene, which may be a read error. The chain employs TRBV30 and TRBJ1-2, with D perhaps matching TRBD1 (5 bases). The CDR3 spans 12 residues. Germline V gene lookup returns CDR1 GTSNPN and CDR2 SVGIG (reference sequence). The CDR3 spells CAWTVGDYGYTF. The DNA for the CDR3 is TGTGCCTGGACTGTGGGGGACTACGGCTACACCTTC.

The rearrangement joins TRBV9 to TRBJ1-2; the match to TRBD1 covers 7 bases. Unmatched junction bases numbered 8, after V lost 2 bases and J lost 4 bases. This CDR3 comprises 15 residues. Germline CDR1 is SGDLS and CDR2 is YYNGEE. The CDR3 nucleotides are TGTGCCAGCAGCGTTGACTTGACAGGGACCTATGGCTACACCTTC. Amino acids: CASSVDLTGTYGYTF.

V gene TRBV4-1 combines with J gene TRBJ1-1, with D tentatively TRBD1 (5 bases). The CDR3 is 15 residues long. CDR1 is MGHRA and CDR2 is YSYEKL in the germline V gene. The V and J ends lost 3 bases and 1 base respectively, with 12 bases between them. The DNA of the CDR3 is TGCGCCAGCAGCCAGAATCAGGGTAGGAACACTGAAGCTTTCTTT. Translating it yields CASSQNQGRNTEAFF.

The genes are TRBV19 and TRBJ2-3; possibly TRBD1 for D (6 bases). The V gene's germline CDR1 is LNHDA and CDR2 SQIVND (reference sequence). The CDR3 is 17 amino acids. Trimming removed 1 base at V and 0 bases at J, with 14 bases between. This chain's CDR3 is CASSIGPGTPSTDTQYF. DNA of the CDR3: TGTGCCAGTAGTATAGGTCCCGGGACACCTAGCACAGATACGCAGTATTTT.

The chain carries TRBV18 and TRBJ2-7, with D unresolved. CDR3 length: 15 residues. The germline V gene encodes CDR1 KGHSH and CDR2 LQKENI. Trimming pared 0 bases from V and 4 bases from J, leaving 13 bases between. In nucleotides, the CDR3 is TGTGCCAGCTCACCACCGTCCCGCTCCCTATACGAGCAGTACTTC. This gives the protein CASSPPSRSLYEQYF.

This chain uses TRBV6-4 with TRBJ1-2; D is perhaps TRBD1 (5 bases). V dropped 0 bases and J dropped 7 bases, with 12 bases sitting between them. CDR1 MRHNA and CDR2 SNTAGT come from the germline V gene. This CDR3 spans 14 amino acids. The CDR3 DNA sequence: TGTGCCAGCAGTGACTCATGGGGGGAAGGTGGCTACACCTTC. It translates to CASSDSWGEGGYTF.

On this clone itself: The same CDR3 also results from other DNA sequences found in this sample. The chain carries TRBV11-2 and TRBJ2-2, with D tentatively TRBD2 (6 bases). Germline V gives CDR1 SGHAT, CDR2 FQNNGV. Trimming took 5 bases from V and 7 from J, leaving 14 bases between them. The CDR3 totals 14 residues. The DNA for the CDR3 is TGTGCCAGCAGCCCACTCACTAGCAGCGGGGAGCTGTTTTTT. Translating it yields CASSPLTSSGELFF. Using reference TRBV11-2 and TRBJ2-2 for the parts outside the CDR3, the full variable domain is EAGVAQSPRYKIIEKRQSVAFWCNPISGHATLYWYQQILGQGPKLLIQFQNNGVVDDSQLPKDRFSAERLKGVDSTLKIQPAKLEDSAVYLCASSPLTSSGELFFGEGSRLTVL.

The rearrangement links TRBV9 to TRBJ2-1; TRBD2 agrees at 11 bases. Germline-derived CDR1 and CDR2 are SGDLS and YYNGEE. The CDR3 consists of 14 residues. The J segment lost 9 bases and the V segment lost 2 bases, leaving 4 bases of the junction unmatched. Here the CDR3 DNA reads TGTGCCAGCAGCGTTAGCGGGGGGGCCAGTGAGCAGTTCTTC. Translating gives CASSVSGGASEQFF.

The chain couples TRBV2 to TRBJ2-4; TRBD2 matches 10 bases. CDR1 is SNHLY and CDR2 is FYNNEI in the germline V gene. The CDR3 contains 16 residues. V gave up 6 bases and J gave up 2 bases; unmatched junction bases: 7. The CDR3, as DNA: TGTGCCAGCAGCGATCCTAGCGGGGGCACCAAAAACATTCAGTACTTC. This sequence encodes CASSDPSGGTKNIQYF.

This clone occurred once. The chain joins TRBV27 to TRBJ1-5; the match to TRBD1 covers 7 bases. This CDR3 has 14 amino acids. In germline, CDR1 is MNHEY, CDR2 SMNVEV (reference sequence). V was pared by 6 bases and J by 4 bases, with 6 bases of the junction left unmatched. CDR3 coding DNA: TGTGCCAGCAGACAGGGCAGGGGGAATCAGCCCCAGCATTTT. Translating gives CASRQGRGNQPQHF.

The chain uses TRBV6-5 and TRBJ1-1; 7 nucleotides match TRBD1. Unmatched junction bases numbered 8, after V lost 5 bases and J lost 11 bases. CDR3 size: 12 residues. Germline V gene data show CDR1 as MNHEY and CDR2 as SVGAGI. CDR3 DNA sequence: TGTGCCAGCAGTCCAGGGGGACTGGGCGCTTTCTTT. It specifies CASSPGGLGAFF.

The chain carries TRBV10-3 and TRBJ2-1; D is perhaps TRBD1 (6 bases). Trimming cost V 0 bases and J 4 bases, with 10 bases left between them. The germline V gene has CDR1 ENHRY and CDR2 SYGVKD. CDR3 length: 15 amino acids. The CDR3 bases are TGTGCCATCAGTGAGTCGACAGGTGAATACAATGAGCAGTTCTTC. Translated, it gives CAISESTGEYNEQFF.

The rearrangement links TRBV19 to TRBJ2-2, with 10 bases identical to TRBD2. V shed 4 bases and J 6 bases; nucleotides not matched to a gene: 2. The germline V gene encodes CDR1 LNHDA and CDR2 SQIVND (reference sequence). The CDR3 loop spans 14 amino acids. CDR3 in amino acids: CASSKRGGSGELFF. Here the CDR3 DNA reads TGTGCCAGTAGTAAGCGGGGGGGTTCCGGGGAGCTGTTTTTT.

The J gene is TRBJ1-2, the V gene TRBV6-4, with 8 bases aligning to TRBD1. The V segment lost 2 bases and the J segment 7 bases; nucleotides outside the gene matches: 9. Germline CDR1 MRHNA, CDR2 SNTAGT. The CDR3 contains 15 residues. Here the CDR3 reads CASSDRSGGASGYTF. Written as DNA, the CDR3 is TGTGCCAGCAGTGACAGGTCAGGGGGCGCGAGTGGCTACACCTTC.

The gene calls are TRBV2 and TRBJ2-3; 7 nucleotides align to TRBD1. Germline V gene lookup returns CDR1 SNHLY and CDR2 FYNNEI. CDR3 length equals 13 residues. Trimming removed 6 bases from V and 4 bases from J; junction bases left unmatched: 4. The CDR3 loop reads CASRSQGADTQYF. CDR3 bases: TGTGCCAGCAGAAGTCAGGGGGCAGATACGCAGTATTTT.